The 19 T cell receptor beta chains listed next were all sequenced from one sample in a study of shared clonotypes between healthy human individuals. Repertoires were generated with immunoSEQ multiplex PCR, while TCRdb's copy carries only in-frame clones and drops some. The repertoire has some 120,000 clones, 68% of them found once; the top ten carry under 25%. Input material: memory CD8+ T cells sorted from blood. Described subset: CD45RO+ cells pooled with CCR7-negative TemRA cells. These TCRs come from a woman aged 25 to 39 in good health.

In DNA, the CDR3 is TGTGCCAGCATCGTAAGACAGGGGGAAAAACTGTTTTTT. Its translation: CASIVRQGEKLFF. The V call is TRBV28, the J call TRBJ1-4; 8 positions match TRBD1. CDR1 is MDHEN and CDR2 is SYDVKM in the germline V gene. V lost 7 bases, J lost 8 bases, and 6 bases stayed unmatched. The CDR3 runs 13 residues. The whole variable domain, remainder taken from reference TRBV28 and TRBJ1-4, is DVKVTQSSRYLVKRTGEKVFLECVQDMDHENMFWYRQDPGLGLRLIYFSYDVKMKEKGDIPEGYSVSREKKERFSLILESASTNQTSMYLCASIVRQGEKLFFGSGTQLSVL.

This chain joins TRBV27 and TRBJ2-1; perhaps TRBD2 as D (6 bases). V dropped 10 bases and J dropped 0 bases, with 19 bases sitting between them. Germline V gene sequence: CDR1 MNHEY, CDR2 SMNVEV (reference sequence). The CDR3 consists of 16 residues. DNA of the CDR3: TGTGCCACGCTCGGCTCGGCGGGATACTCCTACAATGAGCAGTTCTTC. Translation gives CATLGSAGYSYNEQFF.

The chain is built from TRBV7-9 and TRBJ2-1; D perhaps matches TRBD1 (6 bases). The germline CDR1 and CDR2 sequences are SEHNR and FQNEAQ (reference sequence). This CDR3 is 13 amino acids long. Trimming stripped 7 bases from V and 4 bases from J, with 11 bases between. This CDR3 is CASIRQDYNEQFF. The CDR3 region has the DNA TGTGCCAGCATCCGACAGGATTACAATGAGCAGTTCTTC.

The chain is built from TRBV5-6 and TRBJ1-2; possibly TRBD1 for D (6 bases). Germline V gene sequence: CDR1 SGHDT, CDR2 YYEEEE. This CDR3 is built from 12 residues. Trimming left V 4 bases short and J 6 bases short, with 10 bases between. CDR3 nucleotide sequence: TGTGCCAGCAGCAGAGGGGGTAATGGCTACACCTTC. This encodes CASSRGGNGYTF.

The genes are TRBV28 and TRBJ2-1; 7 nucleotides match TRBD2. With V trimmed by 6 bases and J by 7 bases, 15 bases remained unmatched. From germline, CDR1 is MDHEN and CDR2 SYDVKM. The length of the CDR3 is 16 residues. This chain's CDR3 is CASSFTSVRLLNEQFF. CDR3 in DNA: TGTGCCAGCAGCTTCACTAGCGTTCGACTCTTGAATGAGCAGTTCTTC.

This clone was seen many times. The rearrangement uses TRBV7-6 and TRBJ2-1; the match to TRBD2 covers 10 bases. CDR3 size: 17 residues. Germline values: CDR1 SGHVS, CDR2 FNYEAQ. With 1 base clipped from V and 0 bases from J, the junction kept 3 bases outside the gene matches. The DNA of the CDR3 is TGTGCCAGCAGCTTAGTGGCTAGCGGGAGCTCCTACAATGAGCAGTTCTTC. It yields the protein CASSLVASGSSYNEQFF.

In DNA, the CDR3 is TGTGCCAGCAGCCAAGTTTTCGGTGGCTACACCTTC. Protein sequence: CASSQVFGGYTF. This chain links TRBV4-2 with TRBJ1-2; D is unclear. Germline CDR1 LGHNA, CDR2 YNFKEQ. The CDR3 runs to 12 residues. V lost 1 base, J lost 7 bases, and 7 bases lay in between.

The J gene is TRBJ1-5, the V gene TRBV28, with 7 bases lining up with TRBD1. Germline V gives CDR1 MDHEN, CDR2 SYDVKM. Trimming cost V 5 bases and J 5 bases; bases outside gene matches: 12. CDR3 length: 16 residues. CDR3 DNA: TGTGCCAGCAGTGCCGCCACAGGGGCAGGCCATCAGCCCCAGCATTTT. This codes for CASSAATGAGHQPQHF.

This clone showed up just a few times. The rearrangement joins TRBV2 to TRBJ2-2, with a possible D match to TRBD2 (5 bases). The CDR3 length is 13 residues. The germline V and J ends were trimmed by 3 bases and 5 bases, with 7 bases remaining between them. CDR1 is SNHLY and CDR2 is FYNNEI in the germline V gene. In nucleotides, the CDR3 is TGTGCCAGCAGTGATCGAGGGACCGGGGAGCTGTTTTTT. The encoded protein is CASSDRGTGELFF.

This chain links TRBV10-3 with TRBJ1-1; D not certain. Germline V gene data show CDR1 as ENHRY and CDR2 as SYGVKD. Trimming removed 3 bases at V and 1 base at J, with 9 bases between. The CDR3 runs to 14 residues. CDR3 protein: CAISEESRNTEAFF. In nucleotides, the CDR3 is TGTGCCATCAGTGAAGAATCTCGGAACACTGAAGCTTTCTTT.

The chain links TRBV6-1 to TRBJ2-3, with D perhaps assigned TRBD1 or TRBD2 (5 bases each). Trimming took off 4 bases at V and 5 bases at J, with 16 bases between the two ends. The V gene's germline CDR1 is MNHNS and CDR2 SASEGT. This CDR3 has 15 amino acids. CDR3 DNA sequence: TGTGCCAGCAGTGCCGGGACGTCCCCGGGAGATACGCAGTATTTT. Protein sequence: CASSAGTSPGDTQYF.

In this sample, this clone turned up many times. The rearrangement joins TRBV28 to TRBJ2-3; 10 positions agree with TRBD2. Per the germline V gene, CDR1 is MDHEN and CDR2 is SYDVKM. Germline trimming cut 4 bases from V and 2 bases from J; bases unmatched to any gene: 9. The CDR3 contains 17 residues. CDR3 sequence reads: CASSSPFGLADTDTQYF. The DNA for the CDR3 is TGTGCCAGCAGTTCGCCATTTGGACTAGCGGACACAGATACGCAGTATTTT.

In its sample, this clone was seen a few times. This sequence joins TRBV21-1 and TRBJ2-3; the table's D call of TRBD2 was not tested on the DNA. TRBV21-1 is flagged as a pseudogene. The CDR3 length is 14 residues. CDR3 coding DNA: TGTGCCAGCACCGGCCGGGGGGGGAACGATACGCAGTATTTT. As protein: CASTGRGGNDTQYF.

This clone was counted a single time. The chain links TRBV6-4 to TRBJ1-1; tentative D call: TRBD1 (5 bases). Trimming cost V 3 bases and J 4 bases, with 9 bases left between them. Germline lookup yields CDR1 MRHNA and CDR2 SNTAGT. The CDR3 length is 13 residues. In nucleotides, the CDR3 is TGTGCCAGCAGTGAGAGGGACGGCACTGAAGCTTTCTTT. Translating gives CASSERDGTEAFF.

This clone has a single count. The rearrangement links TRBV9 to TRBJ1-1; no clear D. There are 14 residues in the CDR3. V lost 4 bases to trimming and J lost 5 bases, with 15 bases between them. CDR1 and CDR2 (germline): SGDLS, YYNGEE. CDR3 residues: CASSPRPRPTEAFF. As DNA, the CDR3 is TGTGCCAGCAGCCCCCGACCGAGACCTACTGAAGCTTTCTTT.

For this clone: One base separates it from a far larger clone, so it is likely a read error. The V call is TRBV15, the J call TRBJ1-5; no reliable D call. From germline, CDR1 is LNHNV and CDR2 YYDKDF (reference sequence). CDR3 size: 15 residues. The CDR3 bases are TGTGCCGCCAGCAGAGCAAGGCTTAGCAATCAGCCCCAGCATTTT. Its protein is CAASRARLSNQPQHF.

The chain employs TRBV10-3 and TRBJ1-5; D uncertain. V lost 10 bases and J lost 0, with 16 bases in between. Germline V lookup: CDR1 ENHRY, CDR2 SYGVKD. The CDR3 length is 15 residues. The CDR3 coding sequence is TGTGCCACCACTTCCGATTTTAATAGCAATCAGCCCCAGCATTTT. Protein product: CATTSDFNSNQPQHF.

The chain has TRBV29-1 and TRBJ2-3; TRBD2 aligns across 7 bases. Trimming cost V 7 bases and J 5 bases; bases outside gene matches: 12. Germline V gene data show CDR1 as SQVTM and CDR2 as ANQGSEA. This CDR3 contains 14 residues. In DNA, the CDR3 is TGCAGCGCCCGGGGGAGTTCGGGGGGAGATACGCAGTATTTT. It translates to CSARGSSGGDTQYF.

The CDR3 reads CASSVGQGPSTDTQYF. The CDR3 nucleotides read TGCGCCAGCAGCGTCGGACAGGGCCCTAGCACAGATACGCAGTATTTT. This chain uses TRBV5-1 with TRBJ2-3, with 8 bases identical to TRBD1. The CDR3 has 16 amino acids. In germline, CDR1 is SGHRS, CDR2 YFSETQ. V trimming: 4 bases; J trimming: 0 bases; junction bases outside the gene matches: 7.